The source of this T cell receptor beta chain is a study of cytomegalovirus exposure and HLA in healthy donors. Study summary: Of roughly 360 genotyped donors, more than 65% grouped in the Caucasian-associated ancestry cluster. Notes on the study in general: The study listed some 160 cytomegalovirus-associated TCR beta chains. More clonal expansion characterized HLA-associated TCR beta chains than equally common others in a later analysis. Most subjects' HLA-A and HLA-B alleles were reportedly predicted from TCR beta sequences.

This clone came up a few times. The antigen remains unidentified. The study ran its PCR with 60 Vbeta and 13 Jbeta primers. Profiling relied on immunoSEQ multiplex PCR, and the TCRdb table lists in-frame clones only, not all of them. The profile shows some 35,000 clones, 55% to 75% of them singletons. This sequence originates from a man under 40 in good health and CMV-seronegative. The sample was PBMCs.

The CDR3 loop reads CASRLGQANYGYTF. For the CDR3, the DNA is TGCGCCAGCAGGTTAGGACAGGCCAACTATGGCTACACCTTC. V is TRBV5-1 and J is TRBJ1-2, with 7 bases identical to TRBD1. The CDR3 loop spans 14 amino acids. V trimming: 5 bases; J trimming: 2 bases; junction bases outside the gene matches: 6. CDR1 is SGHRS, CDR2 YFSETQ, per germline.